The T cell receptor beta chain under discussion was sequenced for a study of T cell repertoires in cytomegalovirus infection. Study at large: Signatures in public TCR beta sequences pointed to both CMV infection and matching HLA type.

General observations from the study: Dominating the ex vivo response were HLA-C-restricted CMV-specific TCR beta clonotypes. There were carriers of CMV plus the relevant HLA, and cumulative public TCR beta family frequency identified them.

For this clonotype: What it binds is unknown.

Using its own MiXCR run on the reads, TCRdb lists one record per CDR3 protein. The sample has hundreds of thousands of distinct CDR3 sequences, 24% seen once. The material sequenced was CD8+ T cells from PBMCs. This clonotype originated in a human donor in good health (CMV status not recorded). Some clones in this sample may be carry-over from other donors' samples.

The CDR3 spells CASSLDRTQGIEQFF. The CDR3 coding sequence is TGTGCCAGCAGCTTAGATCGAACACAGGGGATTGAGCAGTTCTTC. The rearrangement joins TRBV7-6 to TRBJ2-1, with 7 bases aligning to TRBD1. This CDR3 region has 15 residues. CDR1 is SGHVS and CDR2 is FNYEAQ in the germline V gene. With 1 base clipped from V and 9 bases from J, the junction kept 9 bases outside the gene matches.